This T cell receptor beta chain was identified during a study of blood T cells in healthy people across ages. A word on this clonotype: The antigen remains unidentified.

Next came a second PCR, run for about 7 to 12 cycles, which used a sample-barcoded 5' primer along with a J-beta primer mix. Every cDNA was tagged by a template-switch adaptor with 12 random nucleotides. TCRdb reprocessed the 5' RACE reads via MiXCR and lists one record per CDR3 protein. The sample yields fewer than 1,000,000 distinct CDR3 sequences, roughly 44% seen once. The study's findings and limits: Diversity figures based on one million T cells were deemed too low. Across samples, TCR beta diversity tracked strongly with naive T cell percentage. Expanded clonotype shifts may have been confounded, as the donors had an unknown CMV status.

The sequenced material came from blood. The sequence was obtained from a man aged 55-75 years in good health.

The CDR3 bases are TGTGCCAGCATAGGACTCGCCTACGAGCAGTACTTC. Its translation: CASIGLAYEQYF. The rearrangement joins TRBV6-1 to TRBJ2-7; tentatively, D is TRBD2 (5 bases). V lost 7 bases and J lost 2, with 9 bases in between. The CDR3 is made up of 12 amino acids. Germline CDR1 is MNHNS and CDR2 is SASEGT.